This entry lists 4 T cell receptor delta chains sequenced from one sample in a study of γδ T cells in repeated Plasmodium falciparum infection (dated by TCRdb to about 2021). For bulk TCR repertoire analysis, Vgamma9/Vdelta2+ and Vdelta2-negative gammadelta T cell populations were flow-sorted out of peripheral blood mononuclear cells. Libraries were constructed by multiplex PCR. Instrument on record: Illumina MiSeq. TCRdb reprocessed the public reads with the caller CATT; rows with the same DNA were merged afterwards. The sample table lists about 51,000 delta-chain clones, roughly 1.9% of them with a count of one. The ten largest clonotypes hold 24% of the sample. The sample taken for sequencing was gamma-delta T cells from blood. These receptors all come from a pool of human donors (malaria-infected and uninfected, not separated).

Regarding this clone: TCRdb attributes to this sequence the protein of a much larger clone, which differs from the DNA translation at residue 10; a read error is likely, and the protein displayed is translated from the DNA. The rearrangement joins TRDV1 to TRDJ1, with D unclear. TCRdb carries no J gene annotation; the J gene was assigned here by matching the DNA with germline. V gave up 3 bases and J gave up 3 bases, with 14 bases separating them. The CDR3 is 15 amino acids. Germline assignment: CDR1 TSWWSYY and CDR2 QGS. This CDR3 is CALGERARRADKLIF. The CDR3 bases are TGTGCTCTTGGGGAGCGGGCCCGGCGGGCCGATAAACTCATCTTT.

Notes on this clone: A read error likely explains this, since a far larger clone differs by one base. The same CDR3 can be traced to other DNA sequences in this sample. The chain's CDR3 is CAYWRISYLGAPGNTDKLIF. CDR3 coding DNA: TGTGCTTATTGGCGGATTTCCTATCTGGGGGCCCCGGGCAACACCGATAAACTCATCTTC. The V gene is TRAV38-2/DV8, but the J gene lacks a call; the table's D call, TRDD3, has no DNA check behind it. Germline V lookup: CDR1 TSESDYY, CDR2 QEAYKQQN. The CDR3 is made up of 20 amino acids.

This clone was found many times. TCRdb's protein, taken from a much larger clone, differs from this DNA's translation at residue 6, likely owing to a read error; the protein displayed comes from the DNA. The chain joins TRDV1 to TRDJ1, with TRDD2 matching over 7 bases. Trimming at V came to 5 bases and at J to 4 bases, leaving 19 bases not matched to a gene. The length of the CDR3 is 18 residues. Germline CDR1 TSWWSYY, CDR2 QGS. The CDR3 region has the DNA TGTGCTCTTGGGAAAGTTTTTGGGTTCCTACGTGAGGGCGATAAACTCATCTTT. The encoded protein is CALGKVFGFLREGDKLIF.

Regarding this clone: TCRdb has a much larger clone's protein, which differs at residue 14 from the translation of this DNA, likely because of a read error; what is shown is the protein translated from the DNA. This chain joins TRAV38-2/DV8 and TRDJ1; TRDD2 or TRDD3 may be the D gene (7 bases each). TCRdb carries no J gene annotation; the J gene was assigned here by matching the DNA with germline. Germline values: CDR1 TSESDYY, CDR2 QEAYKQQN. The CDR3 contains 20 residues. Trimming pared 4 bases from V and 0 bases from J, leaving 28 bases between. CDR3 coding DNA: TGTGCTTATAGGGGGCCTTCCTTCGTACTGGGGTCTTCGCACACCGATAAACTCATCTTT. It yields the protein CAYRGPSFVLGSSHTDKLIF.